This T cell receptor beta chain was sequenced in a study of OX40 agonist ivuxolimab in advanced cancers. Germline CDR1 reads MRHNA; CDR2 reads SNTAGT. The ends lost 5 bases at V and 8 bases at J; junction bases unmatched: 6. CDR3 length: 16 residues. This table comes from immunoSEQ multiplex PCR, and its TCRdb copy is limited to in-frame clones, with some not included. The sample has fewer than 35,000 clones; 88% are singletons. Sequencing was performed on CD4+ or CD8+ T cells sorted from blood, taken in a trial of the OX40 agonist ivuxolimab. The clonotype was recovered from an adult with an advanced solid tumor such as melanoma, head and neck, liver or kidney cancer. The chain joins TRBV6-4 to TRBJ2-1, with 16 bases matching TRBD2. CDR3 region: CASSNTGLAGGHEQFF. The CDR3 region has the DNA TGTGCCAGCAGTAACACGGGACTAGCGGGGGGGCATGAGCAGTTCTTC.